What follows is one T cell receptor beta chain and its context. It lacks a known antigen. From each donor, a 2.5 ml peripheral blood sample was drawn into PAXgene tubes and stored at -80 degrees C. Without any T cell sorting, total RNA was extracted from whole blood using the PAXgene blood miRNA kit on an automated QIAcube. Peripheral blood from monozygotic twin pairs concordant or discordant for inflammatory bowel disease was subjected to deep TCRalpha and TCRbeta repertoire profiling with unique molecular barcoding. Smoking habits were recorded for all twin pairs, and individuals were classified as current, former or never smokers. This sample is drawn from a study of monozygotic twins with inflammatory bowel disease (dated by TCRdb to about 2019). About the full investigation: In total, 28 monozygotic twin pairs made up the full study: 19 Danish pairs, all IBD-discordant, plus nine German pairs, of which four were IBD-concordant and five were IBD-discordant. Each individual had, on average, about 151 000 unique TCRalpha sequences and 181 000 unique TCRbeta sequences available for analysis. Disease-associated traits were sought mainly through comparisons between IBD patients and their genetically identical healthy co-twins within discordant pairs.

The study at large found these results: The analysis was unable to tell different T cell subtypes apart. No difference in repertoire similarity was observed between concordant and discordant twins, possibly owing to limited statistical power. Compared with healthy twins, IBD patients shared fewer clonotypes with other individuals, and the difference was most pronounced in patients with signs of disease activity. TCRbeta repertoire diversity, by inverse Simpson index, was decreased in IBD patients compared with their healthy co-twins. The results gave no support for a single strong signal or clonotype linked to IBD. Differing immunosuppressive treatments among patients may have added background noise and inter-individual variability to the repertoires.

Preparation of the library involved 5' RACE. For each TCR library, around 3,500 ng of total RNA was used. For each sample, cDNA synthesis was carried out in eight separate reactions using SMARTScribe reverse transcriptase. During cDNA synthesis, template switching was used to introduce unique molecular identifiers that contained a 6-nucleotide sample barcode. TCRalpha and TCRbeta cDNA was amplified in two nested PCRs of 16 and 9 cycles, and bead purification was carried out after each PCR. Before amplification, the cDNA was treated with uracil DNA-glycosylase and purified using the QIAquick PCR purification kit. The second PCR added Illumina TruSeq-compatible adapters along with sample-specific barcodes. TapeStation and Qubit were used to check library quality and concentration, and 4.5 to 6.5 ng of each library was pooled. Pooled libraries were sequenced on an Illumina HiSeq2500 single-index Rapid Run with 2 x 100 bp reads and custom sequencing primers. In the original analysis: MiGEC version 1.2.6 was used for UMI-based consensus assembly to correct PCR and sequencing errors. V(D)J alignment, clonotype assembly and CDR3 extraction were performed with MiXCR version 2.1.1. To normalise gene usage, clonotype sharing and MAIT/NKT TCR abundance, the top 1000, 10 000 and 20 000 clonotypes in each sample were analysed. After downsampling to 27 000 UMIs, diversity was calculated as the inverse Simpson index using the vegan R package. Paired Mann-Whitney U tests were applied to discordant twin pairs, with Benjamini-Hochberg correction for multiple testing. One entry per CDR3 protein sequence results from the TCRdb reprocessing of the reads, with DNA left out. TCRdb's processing, not the authors' own work, is the source of the V and J calls. Per the sample table, the count is about 93,000 distinct CDR3 sequences. The ten top clones hold 7.4% of the sample.

The clonotype comes from a human donor with ulcerative colitis or Crohn's disease, or a healthy co-twin of an affected twin (not recorded which). Source material: blood.

The encoded CDR3 is CSARPGQSSYNEQFF. The receptor chain draws on TRBV29-1 and TRBJ2-1; TCRdb returns TRBD1, unconfirmable since there is no DNA. The CDR3 holds 15 amino acids from the cysteine to the phenylalanine. DNA is not on record. CDR1 and CDR2 are drawn from the germline V gene: SQVTM, ANQGSEA.